This T cell receptor beta chain was documented in a study of shared clonotypes between healthy human individuals (dated by TCRdb to about 2020). Regarding the research as a whole: Two women and three men aged 18 to 49 years were included in the cohort. Per donor, leukapheresis produced somewhere between about 0.8 and 9 billion PBMCs. Libraries were prepared and TCR repertoires were sequenced by different laboratories using diverse techniques, in order to increase sequencing depth and limit assay-specific biases. The study deeply sequenced blood TCR repertoires of five healthy adults to estimate repertoire size and the extent of clonotype sharing between individuals. For each donor, CD4 naive and CD4 memory were each given three plates, CD8 naive was given two plates, and CD8 memory was given one plate. What the research found in general, with its limitations: Larger estimated clonotype richness was generally found for naive subsets than for memory subsets. Based on pairwise subsampling, the degree of clonotype sharing among donors was expected to be affected by sequencing depth. Incomplete sequencing was indicated by rarefaction of sorted-subset datasets, despite the large sequencing depth. Sampling was restricted to blood, and TCR repertoires in tissues likely differ from the TCR repertoires found in blood. Because the study included a small number of donors, the genetic and exposure-history diversity represented was limited. Across a few donors, about 4.5% of naive CD4, more than 3% of naive CD8, around 2.5% of memory CD4, and roughly 0.41% of memory CD8 clonotypes were shared. Compared with non-shared clonotypes, the clonotypes found in all four sorted-subset donors had higher generation probabilities.

CD8 naive samples were CD45RO-negative cells positively selected for CCR7, giving a CD45RA+CCR7+ population that excluded TemRA cells. The donors were healthy, HIV-negative adults with no recently reported acute infections or vaccinations. All donors were Caucasian adults living in Nashville, Tennessee, USA. Blood was collected by leukapheresis, and PBMCs were isolated by Ficoll-Histopaque density gradient centrifugation and then cryopreserved in liquid nitrogen vapor phase. Analytical flow cytometry was used to check the purity and quantity of every magnetically sorted T cell population. Genomic DNA was isolated from each sorted fraction and quantified by UV absorbance on a Nanodrop 2000c. Using the deep immunoSEQ assay, TCR CDR3 regions were amplified from genomic DNA by multiplex PCR. Extracted genomic DNA from each cell subset was distributed evenly across all wells of several immunoSEQ 96-well plates, and each plate was treated as a replicate. For sorted subsets, each replicate PCR was loaded with 200 to 250 ng genomic DNA, equivalent to approximately 27,000 T cell genomes. The purified libraries were quantified using a Qubit 3.0 fluorometer, sized with a Bioanalyzer 2100, and then quantified again using the KAPA Library Quantification kit. Every immunoSEQ 96-well plate was sequenced on a dedicated single-read 150-cycle Illumina NextSeq 550 flow cell. The published analysis was carried out like this. The immunoSEQ output contained only junctional sequences without quality scores, so filtering could not match that applied to full-length reads. To assign V/J genes and CDR3, sequences were annotated using PyIR, a Python wrapper for IgBLAST v1.9, with IMGT germline references. Reads were removed for weak V/J assignments (E-value above 1e-6), missing CDR3, stop codons, out-of-frame junctions, or ambiguous translated residues. V3J clonotypes were defined as sequences sharing the same inferred V gene, J gene, and CDR3 amino acid sequence. To compute the percentage overlap between repertoires, the number of shared unique clonotypes was divided by the size of the smaller repertoire. Repertoire richness was assessed with RTK rarefaction, the Chao1 estimator, and Recon v2.1 estimates of unobserved clonotypes. OLGA was used to compute generation probabilities for all TCRbeta clonotypes that the gDNA method yielded from a handful of donors. TCRdb retrieved this table from immuneACCESS and kept in-frame rearrangements only. Not all clones are present; in checked studies, unresolved V genes account for under half, and no reason is known for the remainder. D and trimming come from the DNA, and the V and J calls and clone size come from that table. The sample profile shows around 650,000 clones; 95% to 97% of them were found once. The ten top clones hold approximately 0.12% of the sample.

Note on this clone: Its recognized antigen is unknown. No clone much larger than this one lies a single base away; base qualities are absent.

Deletion took 7 bases off V and 7 bases off J, with a span of 9 bases between the germline ends. Counted from cysteine to phenylalanine, this CDR3 has 10 amino acids. Solely the CDR3 DNA is kept, with 30 bases framed from the first base. The germline V gene provides CDR1 SQVTM and CDR2 ANQGSEA. This clonotype was sampled from a woman aged 25 to 39 in good health. Recombination linked TRBV29-1 to TRBJ2-3; the D gene identity is not certain. Source material: naive CD8+ T cells sorted from blood. What the cell subset or site label conveys for this sample: CD45RA+CCR7+. The sequence in DNA is TGCAGCGGGGTAGGGAATACGCAGTATTTT. This yields the protein CSGVGNTQYF.